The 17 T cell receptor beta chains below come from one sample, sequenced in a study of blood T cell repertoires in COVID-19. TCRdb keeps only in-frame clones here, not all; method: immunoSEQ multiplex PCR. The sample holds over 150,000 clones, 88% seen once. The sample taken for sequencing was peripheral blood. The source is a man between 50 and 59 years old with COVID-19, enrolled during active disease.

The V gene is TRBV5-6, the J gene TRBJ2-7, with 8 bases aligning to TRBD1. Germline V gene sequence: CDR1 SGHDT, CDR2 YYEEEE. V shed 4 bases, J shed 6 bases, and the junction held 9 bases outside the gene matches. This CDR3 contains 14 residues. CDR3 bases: TGTGCCAGCAGCGCCGGACAGGGTTGGTTCGAGCAGTACTTC. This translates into CASSAGQGWFEQYF.

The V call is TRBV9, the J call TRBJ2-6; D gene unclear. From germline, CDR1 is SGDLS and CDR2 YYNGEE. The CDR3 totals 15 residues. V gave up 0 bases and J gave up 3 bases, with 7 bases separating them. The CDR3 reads CASSVGSGGANVLTF. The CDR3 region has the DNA TGTGCCAGCAGCGTAGGTAGTGGTGGGGCCAACGTCCTGACTTTC.

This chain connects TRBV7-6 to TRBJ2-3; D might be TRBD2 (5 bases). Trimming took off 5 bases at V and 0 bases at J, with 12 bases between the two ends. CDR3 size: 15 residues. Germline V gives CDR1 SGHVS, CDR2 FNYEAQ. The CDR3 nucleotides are TGTGCCAGCAGCAGCGGAACTGGCAGCACAGATACGCAGTATTTT. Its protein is CASSSGTGSTDTQYF.

The CDR3 nucleotides read TGTGCCAGCAGTTCCCCGGGACTAGCGGCTTACGAGCAGTACTTC. Its translation is CASSSPGLAAYEQYF. The rearrangement joins TRBV6-6 to TRBJ2-7; TRBD2 matches 11 bases. The CDR3 is 15 amino acids. Germline CDR1 is MNHNY and CDR2 is SVGAGI (reference sequence). Germline trimming cut 4 bases from V and 4 bases from J; bases unmatched to any gene: 6.

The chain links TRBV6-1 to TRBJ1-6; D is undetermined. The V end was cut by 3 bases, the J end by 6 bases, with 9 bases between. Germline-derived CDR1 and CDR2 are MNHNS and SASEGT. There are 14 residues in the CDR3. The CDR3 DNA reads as TGTGCCAGCAGTGAGGCCCGATCTAATTCACCCCTCCACTTT. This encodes CASSEARSNSPLHF.

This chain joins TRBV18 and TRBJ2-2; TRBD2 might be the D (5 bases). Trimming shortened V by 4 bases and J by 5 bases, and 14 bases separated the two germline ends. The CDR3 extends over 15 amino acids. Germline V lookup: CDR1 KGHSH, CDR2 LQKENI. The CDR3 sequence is CASSLDNRGTGELFF. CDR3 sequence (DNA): TGTGCCAGCTCACTTGACAACCGAGGGACCGGGGAGCTGTTTTTT. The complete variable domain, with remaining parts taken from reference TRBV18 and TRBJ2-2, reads NAGVMQNPRHLVRRRGQEARLRCSPMKGHSHVYWYRQLPEEGLKFMVYLQKENIIDESGMPKERFSAEFPKEGPSILRIQQVVRGDSAAYFCASSLDNRGTGELFFGEGSRLTVL.

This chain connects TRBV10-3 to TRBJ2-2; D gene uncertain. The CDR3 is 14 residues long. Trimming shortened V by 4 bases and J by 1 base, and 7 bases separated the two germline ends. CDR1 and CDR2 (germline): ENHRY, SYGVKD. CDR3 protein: CAISGTQNTGELFF. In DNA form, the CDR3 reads TGTGCCATCAGTGGTACACAGAACACCGGGGAGCTGTTTTTT.

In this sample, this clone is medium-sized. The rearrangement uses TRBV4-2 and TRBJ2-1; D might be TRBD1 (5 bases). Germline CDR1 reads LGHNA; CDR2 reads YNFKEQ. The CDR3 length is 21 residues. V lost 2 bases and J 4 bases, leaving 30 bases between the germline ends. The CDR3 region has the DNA TGTGCCAGCAGCCAACCCCAGCGCGGAGTCTATCTCGAGGCAGGGTACAATGAGCAGTTCTTC. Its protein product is CASSQPQRGVYLEAGYNEQFF.

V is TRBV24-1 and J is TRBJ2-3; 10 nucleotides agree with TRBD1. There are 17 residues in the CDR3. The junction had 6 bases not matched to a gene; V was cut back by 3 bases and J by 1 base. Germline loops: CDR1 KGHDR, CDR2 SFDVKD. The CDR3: CATSDRGGTGGTDTQYF. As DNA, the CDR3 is TGTGCCACCAGTGATCGAGGGGGGACAGGGGGCACAGATACGCAGTATTTT.

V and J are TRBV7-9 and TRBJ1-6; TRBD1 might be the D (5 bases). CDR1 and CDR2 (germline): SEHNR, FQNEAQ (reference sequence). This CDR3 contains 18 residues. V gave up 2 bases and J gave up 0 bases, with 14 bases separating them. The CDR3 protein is CASSLYGDGHSYNSPLHF. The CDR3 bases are TGTGCCAGCAGCTTATACGGCGACGGACACTCCTATAATTCACCCCTCCACTTT.

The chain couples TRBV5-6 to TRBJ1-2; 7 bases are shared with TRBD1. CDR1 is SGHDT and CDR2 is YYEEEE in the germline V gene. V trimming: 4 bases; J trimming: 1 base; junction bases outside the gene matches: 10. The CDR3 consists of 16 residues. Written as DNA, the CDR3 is TGTGCCAGCAGCCCGTTGGGGACAGCAATTAACTATGGCTACACCTTC. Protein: CASSPLGTAINYGYTF.

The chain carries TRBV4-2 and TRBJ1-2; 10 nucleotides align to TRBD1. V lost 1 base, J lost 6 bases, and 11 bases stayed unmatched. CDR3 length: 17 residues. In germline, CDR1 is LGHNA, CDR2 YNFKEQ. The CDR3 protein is CASSQVGGTGVVHGYTF. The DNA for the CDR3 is TGTGCCAGCAGCCAAGTTGGCGGGACAGGGGTAGTCCATGGCTACACCTTC.

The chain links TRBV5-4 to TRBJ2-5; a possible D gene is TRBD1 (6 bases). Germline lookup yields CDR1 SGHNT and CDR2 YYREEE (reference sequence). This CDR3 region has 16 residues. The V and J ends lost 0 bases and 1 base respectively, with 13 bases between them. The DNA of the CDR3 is TGTGCCAGCAGCTTGGGGGCAGGGGCGACCCAAGAGACCCAGTACTTC. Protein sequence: CASSLGAGATQETQYF.

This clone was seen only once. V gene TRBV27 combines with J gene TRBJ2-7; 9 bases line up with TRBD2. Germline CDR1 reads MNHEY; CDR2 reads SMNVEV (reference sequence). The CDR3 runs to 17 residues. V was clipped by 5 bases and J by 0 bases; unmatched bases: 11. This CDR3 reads CASSTTSAGGYSYEQYF. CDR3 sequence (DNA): TGTGCCAGCAGTACCACCTCAGCGGGAGGCTACTCCTACGAGCAGTACTTC.

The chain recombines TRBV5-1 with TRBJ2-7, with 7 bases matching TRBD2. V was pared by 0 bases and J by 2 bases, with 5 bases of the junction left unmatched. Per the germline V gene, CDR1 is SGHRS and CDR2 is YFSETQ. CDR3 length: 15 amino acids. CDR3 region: CASSLEGRGTYEQYF. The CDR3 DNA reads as TGCGCCAGCAGCTTGGAGGGGAGGGGAACCTACGAGCAGTACTTC.

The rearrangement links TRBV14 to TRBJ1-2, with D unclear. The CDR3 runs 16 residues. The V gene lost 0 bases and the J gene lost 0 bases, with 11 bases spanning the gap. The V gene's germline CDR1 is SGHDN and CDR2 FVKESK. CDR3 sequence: CASSQDIHRANYGYTF. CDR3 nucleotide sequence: TGTGCCAGCAGCCAAGATATCCACAGAGCTAACTATGGCTACACCTTC.

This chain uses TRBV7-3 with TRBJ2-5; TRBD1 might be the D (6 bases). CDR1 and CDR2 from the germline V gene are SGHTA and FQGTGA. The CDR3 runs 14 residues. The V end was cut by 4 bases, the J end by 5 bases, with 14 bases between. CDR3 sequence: CASSSTGWMETQYF. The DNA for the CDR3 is TGTGCCAGCAGCTCCACAGGGTGGATGGAGACCCAGTACTTC.